These 16 T cell receptor beta chains came from one sample sequenced in a study of regulatory T cells in long-lasting Graves disease. The sample's time point: newly diagnosed GD, antithyroid drugs for less than 3 months. RNA extracted from PBMCs served as the sequencing template. HTBI primers from iRepertoire and Arm-PCR of CDR3 regions yielded the TCR beta libraries. MiXCR, applied by TCRdb to the multiplex PCR reads, yields one record per CDR3 protein. The sample consists of roughly 380,000 distinct CDR3 sequences, about 16% of them appearing once. The sequenced sample was peripheral blood mononuclear cells (PBMCs), obtained at new diagnosis, from a patient treated with antithyroid drugs. All receptors come from a female donor with Graves disease.

In its sample, this clonotype was seen many times. V is TRBV28 and J is TRBJ2-2; D is possibly TRBD1 (6 bases). Germline CDR1 reads MDHEN; CDR2 reads SYDVKM. Trimming stripped 2 bases from V and 5 bases from J, with 12 bases between. This CDR3 is 15 amino acids long. CDR3 protein: CASSLMIQGTGELFF. The CDR3 DNA reads as TGTGCCAGCAGTTTAATGATACAGGGTACCGGGGAGCTGTTTTTT.

The chain couples TRBV7-6 to TRBJ1-2, with TRBD1 as a possible D gene (5 bases). The CDR3 totals 13 residues. Germline V gene sequence: CDR1 SGHVS, CDR2 FNYEAQ. The ends were cut back, 4 bases at V and 2 bases at J, with 8 bases in the middle. CDR3 residues: CASSWGENYGYTF. CDR3 nucleotide sequence: TGTGCCAGCAGCTGGGGGGAAAACTATGGCTACACCTTC.

This clonotype was seen repeatedly, ten times or more. The chain employs TRBV20-1 and TRBJ1-2, with D unresolved. The CDR3 contains 11 residues. Germline assignment: CDR1 DFQATT and CDR2 SNEGSKA (reference sequence). CDR3 residues: CRAGREHGYTF. CDR3 in DNA: TGCAGAGCCGGTAGGGAACATGGCTACACCTTC.

The chain carries TRBV6-5 and TRBJ2-1; possibly TRBD1 for D (6 bases). V lost 2 bases and J 6 bases, leaving 11 bases between the germline ends. The germline V gene has CDR1 MNHEY and CDR2 SVGAGI. The CDR3 runs to 14 residues. Written as DNA, the CDR3 is TGTGCCAGCAGTTACGGCCTCAGGGGCAATGAGCAGTTCTTC. Residues: CASSYGLRGNEQFF.

The rearrangement links TRBV5-1 to TRBJ1-1; D is unresolved. This CDR3 is 13 amino acids long. Between the trimmed V and J ends, which lost 1 base and 6 bases, there was a span of 10 bases. The germline V gene encodes CDR1 SGHRS and CDR2 YFSETQ. The CDR3, as DNA: TGCGCCAGCAGCTTGATCCCAGGCGCTGAAGCTTTCTTT. Translating it yields CASSLIPGAEAFF.

This clonotype was seen once. This may stem from a read error, because a much larger clone lies one nucleotide away. This chain uses TRBV3-1 with TRBJ1-4, with D uncertain. The CDR3 length is 16 residues. The V gene's germline CDR1 is LGHDT and CDR2 YNNKEL (reference sequence). CDR3 sequence: CTSSHLGKSTNEKLFF. For the CDR3, the DNA is TGTACCAGCAGCCACCTCGGGAAGTCAACTAATGAAAAACTGTTTTTT.

This clonotype was counted ten times or more. This chain's CDR3 is CASSLGSNRDSRGYTF. CDR3 sequence (DNA): TGTGCCAGCAGCTTAGGGTCCAACCGGGACAGTCGAGGCTACACCTTC. The chain recombines TRBV7-2 with TRBJ1-2; 7 bases align to TRBD1. V was clipped by 1 base and J by 8 bases; unmatched bases: 13. Germline CDR1 and CDR2: SGHTA and FQGNSA. CDR3 length: 16 amino acids.

This clonotype was detected a few times. The CDR3 bases are TGTGCCAGCAGCCCAGCCGGGGGGCATGAACTGTTTTTT. As protein: CASSPAGGHELFF. V gene TRBV13 combines with J gene TRBJ1-4; D perhaps matches TRBD1 (6 bases). V was pared by 5 bases and J by 12 bases, with 16 bases between. This CDR3 region has 13 residues. The germline gives CDR1 PRHDT, CDR2 FYEKMQ (reference sequence).

In its sample, this clonotype was seen a few times. The rearrangement uses TRBV10-3 and TRBJ2-3, with 8 bases fitting TRBD2. The CDR3 contains 14 residues. The V and J ends lost 6 bases and 3 bases, in that order; junction bases with no gene match: 5. Looked up from germline, CDR1 is ENHRY and CDR2 is SYGVKD. This CDR3 reads CAISPGGPTDTQYF. The CDR3, as DNA: TGTGCCATCAGCCCGGGGGGGCCGACAGATACGCAGTATTTT.

This clonotype was recorded at least ten times. The chain employs TRBV7-9 and TRBJ2-3, with 14 nucleotides matching TRBD2. This CDR3 is 19 amino acids long. The trim removed 4 bases at V and 2 bases at J, leaving 11 bases unmatched. CDR1 SEHNR and CDR2 FQNEAQ come from the germline V gene (reference sequence). As DNA, the CDR3 is TGTGCCAGCAGCTCCGGGACTAGCGGGAGTCAGGTCGTCACAGATACGCAGTATTTT. Protein sequence: CASSSGTSGSQVVTDTQYF.

Details on this clonotype: This sequence may be a read error, since a much larger clone differs from it by one base. The CDR3 ends on some other residue instead of the conserved phenylalanine or tryptophan, so this is likely a read error. V is TRBV7-9 and J is TRBJ1-2; TRBD1 might be the D (5 bases). Germline assignment: CDR1 SEHNR and CDR2 FQNEAQ (reference sequence). Trimming pared 3 bases from V and 6 bases from J, leaving 8 bases between. This CDR3 has 12 residues. As DNA, the CDR3 is TGTGCCAGCAGCTTCCCGGGGGATGGCTACACCCTC. Amino acid sequence: CASSFPGDGYTL.

This clonotype was detected many times. The chain combines TRBV11-2 with TRBJ2-1, with 8 nucleotides matching TRBD2. J was trimmed by 2 bases and V by 6 bases; bases with no gene match: 15. The length of the CDR3 is 18 residues. Germline V gene data show CDR1 as SGHAT and CDR2 as FQNNGV. The CDR3 loop is CASRPTLQRERTYNEQFF. The CDR3, as DNA: TGTGCCAGCAGACCTACCCTTCAGCGGGAGCGGACCTACAATGAGCAGTTCTTC.

This clonotype was counted many times. This chain uses TRBV6-1 with TRBJ1-1; possible D gene TRBD1, 5 bases. The germline V gene encodes CDR1 MNHNS and CDR2 SASEGT. Trimming stripped 8 bases from V and 4 bases from J, with 17 bases between. This CDR3 contains 14 residues. CDR3 amino acids: CASGPRTGITEAFF. The CDR3, as DNA: TGTGCCAGCGGACCAAGAACAGGCATCACTGAAGCTTTCTTT.

This clonotype was detected many times. V and J are TRBV6-1 and TRBJ2-7; TRBD1 agrees at 9 bases. After removal of 6 bases from V and 2 bases from J, the junction contained 20 bases not matched to a gene. This CDR3 has 19 residues. Germline assignment: CDR1 MNHNS and CDR2 SASEGT. Here the CDR3 DNA reads TGTGCCAGCAGCCCCCGGGACAGGGTTATCGAGCGAGGTGCCTACGAGCAGTACTTC. Protein sequence: CASSPRDRVIERGAYEQYF.

The J gene is TRBJ1-1, the V gene TRBV12-3 or TRBV12-4; D perhaps matches TRBD1 (6 bases). CDR3 length equals 15 residues. The ends were cut back, 6 bases at V and 0 bases at J, with 14 bases in the middle. The CDR3 nucleotides read TGTGCCAGCAGGGCGACAGGAGTTATGAACACTGAAGCTTTCTTT. Its protein product is CASRATGVMNTEAFF.

The V and J genes are TRBV29-1 and TRBJ1-2; possibly TRBD1 for D (6 bases). V was trimmed by 7 bases and J by 1 base, leaving 16 bases between them. The CDR3 runs 14 residues. Germline V gives CDR1 SQVTM, CDR2 ANQGSEA. The CDR3 nucleotides are TGCAGCGCCGGTAGACAGGACAGTAACTATGGCTACACCTTC. It translates to CSAGRQDSNYGYTF.